This entry features one TCR beta chain sequence. Its cognate antigen is unknown. Method: immunoSEQ multiplex PCR; TCRdb's copy keeps in-frame clones and lacks some. The table includes 65,000 to 85,000 clones, around 80% detected once. The data are from a study of T cell responses to AZD1222 COVID-19 vaccine. General study findings and limits: The donor group comprised mostly white British people and more females; the analysis possibly underestimated clonal diversity.

The CDR3 consists of 15 residues. Germline assignment: CDR1 SGHRS and CDR2 YFSETQ. Trimming cost V 6 bases and J 6 bases, with 21 bases left between them. Sequencing used peripheral blood, obtained on day 0 of AZD1222 vaccination. The chain links TRBV5-1 to TRBJ1-1; no firm D call. The receptor was isolated from an adult in good health. The CDR3, as DNA: TGCGCCAGCAACACGGCGCGGGGAAGAAACTCTGAAGCTTTCTTT. Its translation is CASNTARGRNSEAFF.